Listed here is a single T cell receptor (beta chain). Its antigen remains unknown. This record comes from a study of T cell repertoires in cytomegalovirus infection. Study as a whole: TCR beta signatures that were public indicated CMV infection and matching HLA type. Points from the study as a whole: It was HLA-C-restricted CMV-specific TCR beta clonotypes that dominated the response ex vivo. Summed frequency of public TCR beta families distinguished CMV carriers with the relevant HLA.

TCRdb fed the reads into MiXCR, producing one record per CDR3 protein. The table lists about 920,000 distinct CDR3 sequences, 30% to 40% of them singletons. Germline assignment: CDR1 MNHEY and CDR2 SVGAGI. The CDR3 length is 15 residues. V lost 2 bases, J lost 0 bases, and 8 bases lay in between. The clonotype comes from a human donor in good health (CMV status not recorded). Some clones in this sample may be carry-over from other donors' samples. Sequences were derived from cultured CD8+ T cells from PBMCs, sampled from culture after CMV antigen stimulation. The gene calls are TRBV6-5 and TRBJ2-1; D is perhaps TRBD1 or TRBD2 (6 bases each). The CDR3 is CASSYGGLSYNEQFF. CDR3 DNA sequence: TGTGCCAGCAGTTACGGGGGGCTCTCCTACAATGAGCAGTTCTTC.